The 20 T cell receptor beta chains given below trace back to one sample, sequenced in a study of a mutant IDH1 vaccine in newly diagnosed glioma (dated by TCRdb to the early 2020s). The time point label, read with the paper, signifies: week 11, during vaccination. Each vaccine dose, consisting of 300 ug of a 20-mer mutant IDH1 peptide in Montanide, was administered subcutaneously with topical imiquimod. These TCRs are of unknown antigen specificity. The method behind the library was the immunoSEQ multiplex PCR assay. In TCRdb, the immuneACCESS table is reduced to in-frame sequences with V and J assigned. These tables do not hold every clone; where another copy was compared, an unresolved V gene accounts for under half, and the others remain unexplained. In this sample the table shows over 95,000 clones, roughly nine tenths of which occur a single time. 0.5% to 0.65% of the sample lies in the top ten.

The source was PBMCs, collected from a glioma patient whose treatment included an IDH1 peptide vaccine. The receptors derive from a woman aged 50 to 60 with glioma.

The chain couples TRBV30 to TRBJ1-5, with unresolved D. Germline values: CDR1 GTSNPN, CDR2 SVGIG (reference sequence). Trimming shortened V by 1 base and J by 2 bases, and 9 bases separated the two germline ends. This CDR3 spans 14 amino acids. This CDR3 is CAWSGGLGNQPQHF. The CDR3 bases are TGTGCCTGGAGTGGAGGGTTAGGCAATCAGCCCCAGCATTTT.

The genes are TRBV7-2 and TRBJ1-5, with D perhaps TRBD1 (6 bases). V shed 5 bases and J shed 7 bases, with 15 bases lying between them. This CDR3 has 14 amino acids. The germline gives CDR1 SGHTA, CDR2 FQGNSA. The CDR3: CASSQNQGRQPQHF. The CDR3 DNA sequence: TGTGCCAGCAGCCAAAACCAGGGGAGGCAGCCCCAGCATTTT.

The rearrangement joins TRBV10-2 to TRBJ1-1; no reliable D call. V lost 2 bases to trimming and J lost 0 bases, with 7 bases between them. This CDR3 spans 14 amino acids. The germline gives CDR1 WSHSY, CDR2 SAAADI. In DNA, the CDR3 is TGCGCCAGCAGTGAGAGGACTATGAACACTGAAGCTTTCTTT. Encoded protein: CASSERTMNTEAFF.

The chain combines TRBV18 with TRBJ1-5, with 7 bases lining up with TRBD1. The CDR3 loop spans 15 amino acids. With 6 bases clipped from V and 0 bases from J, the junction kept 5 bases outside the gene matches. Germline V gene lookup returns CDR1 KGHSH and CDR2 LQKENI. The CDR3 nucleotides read TGTGCCAGCTCCCCCACAGGGGATAGCAATCAGCCCCAGCATTTT. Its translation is CASSPTGDSNQPQHF.

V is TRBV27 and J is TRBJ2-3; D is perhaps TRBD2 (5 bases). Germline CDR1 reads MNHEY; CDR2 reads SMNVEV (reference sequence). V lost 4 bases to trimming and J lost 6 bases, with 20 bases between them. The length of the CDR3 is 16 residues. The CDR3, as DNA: TGTGCCAGCAGTTCCCCTACTAGGGAGAGAGGGGATACGCAGTATTTT. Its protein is CASSSPTRERGDTQYF.

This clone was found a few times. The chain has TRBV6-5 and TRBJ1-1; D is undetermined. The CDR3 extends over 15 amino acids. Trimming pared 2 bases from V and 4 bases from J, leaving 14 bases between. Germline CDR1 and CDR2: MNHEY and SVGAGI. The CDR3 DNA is TGTGCCAGCAGTTACCGTTGGGGATGGGGCACTGAAGCTTTCTTT. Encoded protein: CASSYRWGWGTEAFF.

Written as DNA, the CDR3 is TGCAGCGCTGGACTATCGTACTACAATGAGCAGTTCTTC. Translated: CSAGLSYYNEQFF. V usage is TRBV29-1 and J usage is TRBJ2-1; a weak D match, TRBD2 (6 bases). CDR1 is SQVTM and CDR2 is ANQGSEA in the germline V gene. The CDR3 is 13 residues long. V was shortened by 7 bases and J by 3 bases, with 13 bases between the two germline ends.

CDR3 nucleotides: TGTGCCAGCAGTGAATTAGACAGGGGGGGCACTGAAGCTTTCTTT. It encodes CASSELDRGGTEAFF. V is TRBV6-1 and J is TRBJ1-1; 9 nucleotides align to TRBD1. This CDR3 comprises 15 residues. Germline V lookup: CDR1 MNHNS, CDR2 SASEGT. V was pared by 2 bases and J by 4 bases, with 5 bases of the junction left unmatched.

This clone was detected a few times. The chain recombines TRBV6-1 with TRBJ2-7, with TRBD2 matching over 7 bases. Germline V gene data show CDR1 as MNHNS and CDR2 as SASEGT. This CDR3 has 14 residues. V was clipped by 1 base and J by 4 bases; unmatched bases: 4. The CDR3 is CASSEGGTKYEQYF. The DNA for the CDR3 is TGTGCCAGCAGTGAAGGCGGGACTAAATACGAGCAGTACTTC.

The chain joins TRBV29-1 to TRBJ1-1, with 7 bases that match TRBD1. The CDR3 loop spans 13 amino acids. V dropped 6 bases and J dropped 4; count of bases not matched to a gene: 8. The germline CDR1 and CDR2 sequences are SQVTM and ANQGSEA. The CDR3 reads CSVETGMGTEAFF. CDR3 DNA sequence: TGCAGCGTGGAGACAGGGATGGGCACTGAAGCTTTCTTT.

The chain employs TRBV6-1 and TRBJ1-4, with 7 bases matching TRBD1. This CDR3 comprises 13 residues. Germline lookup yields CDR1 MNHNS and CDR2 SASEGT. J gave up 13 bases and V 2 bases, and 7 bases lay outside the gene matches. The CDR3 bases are TGTGCCAGCAGTGAATATGGGACAGTTAGACTGTTTTTT. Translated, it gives CASSEYGTVRLFF.

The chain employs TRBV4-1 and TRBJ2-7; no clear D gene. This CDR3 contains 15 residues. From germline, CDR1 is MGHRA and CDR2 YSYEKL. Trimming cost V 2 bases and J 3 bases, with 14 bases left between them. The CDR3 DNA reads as TGCGCCAGCAGCCAATTACAACGGAGCCTCTACGAGCAGTACTTC. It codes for CASSQLQRSLYEQYF.

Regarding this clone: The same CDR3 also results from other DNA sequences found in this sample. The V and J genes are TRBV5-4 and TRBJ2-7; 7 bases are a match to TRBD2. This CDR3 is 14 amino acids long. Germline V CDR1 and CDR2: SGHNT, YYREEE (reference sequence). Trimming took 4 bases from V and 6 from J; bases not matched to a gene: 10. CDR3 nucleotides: TGTGCCAGCAGCCCCCGGACTAGAGAAGGCGAGCAGTACTTC. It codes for CASSPRTREGEQYF.

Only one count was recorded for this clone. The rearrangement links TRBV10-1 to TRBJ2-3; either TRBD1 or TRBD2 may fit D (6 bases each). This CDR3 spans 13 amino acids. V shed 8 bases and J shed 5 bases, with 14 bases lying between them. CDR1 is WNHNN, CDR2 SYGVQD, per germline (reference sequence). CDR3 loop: CASSWGAEDTQYF. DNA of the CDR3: TGCGCCAGCTCATGGGGGGCGGAAGATACGCAGTATTTT.

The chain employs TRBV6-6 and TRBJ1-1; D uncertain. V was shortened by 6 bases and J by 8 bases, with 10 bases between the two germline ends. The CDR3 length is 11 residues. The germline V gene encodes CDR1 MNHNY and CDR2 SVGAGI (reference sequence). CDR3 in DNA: TGTGCCAGCAGCTTTCTAGGGGAAGCTTTCTTT. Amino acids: CASSFLGEAFF.

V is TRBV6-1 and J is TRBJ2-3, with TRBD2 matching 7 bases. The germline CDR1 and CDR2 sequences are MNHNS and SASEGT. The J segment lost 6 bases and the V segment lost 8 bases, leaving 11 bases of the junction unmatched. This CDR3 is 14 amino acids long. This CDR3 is CASEAGDLRDTQYF. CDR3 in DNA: TGTGCCAGCGAGGCGGGGGATCTCAGGGATACGCAGTATTTT.

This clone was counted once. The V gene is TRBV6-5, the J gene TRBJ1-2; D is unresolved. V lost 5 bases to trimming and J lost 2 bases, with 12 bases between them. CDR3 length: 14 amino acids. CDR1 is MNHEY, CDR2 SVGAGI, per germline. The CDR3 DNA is TGTGCCAGCAGTACCCGGTTAGAAAACTATGGCTACACCTTC. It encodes CASSTRLENYGYTF.

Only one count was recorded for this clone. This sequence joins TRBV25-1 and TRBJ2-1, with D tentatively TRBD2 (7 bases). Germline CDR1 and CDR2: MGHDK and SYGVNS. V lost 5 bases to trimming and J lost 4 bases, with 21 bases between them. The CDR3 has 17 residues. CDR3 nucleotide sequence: TGTGCCAGCAGTAAGGTGAGGGGGGGACGGCCTTACAATGAGCAGTTCTTC. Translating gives CASSKVRGGRPYNEQFF.

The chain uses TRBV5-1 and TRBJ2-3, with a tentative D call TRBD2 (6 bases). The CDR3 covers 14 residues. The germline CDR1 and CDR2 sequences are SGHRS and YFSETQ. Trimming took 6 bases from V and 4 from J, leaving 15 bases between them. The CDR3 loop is CASNPSGSSDTQYF. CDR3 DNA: TGCGCCAGCAACCCATCCGGGAGTTCAGATACGCAGTATTTT.

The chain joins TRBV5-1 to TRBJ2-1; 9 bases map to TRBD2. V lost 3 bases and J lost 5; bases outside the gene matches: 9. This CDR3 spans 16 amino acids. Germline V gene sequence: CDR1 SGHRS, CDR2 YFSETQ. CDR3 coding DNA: TGCGCCAGCAGCTCGGCTAGCGGGAACTTCCACAATGAGCAGTTCTTC. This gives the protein CASSSASGNFHNEQFF.